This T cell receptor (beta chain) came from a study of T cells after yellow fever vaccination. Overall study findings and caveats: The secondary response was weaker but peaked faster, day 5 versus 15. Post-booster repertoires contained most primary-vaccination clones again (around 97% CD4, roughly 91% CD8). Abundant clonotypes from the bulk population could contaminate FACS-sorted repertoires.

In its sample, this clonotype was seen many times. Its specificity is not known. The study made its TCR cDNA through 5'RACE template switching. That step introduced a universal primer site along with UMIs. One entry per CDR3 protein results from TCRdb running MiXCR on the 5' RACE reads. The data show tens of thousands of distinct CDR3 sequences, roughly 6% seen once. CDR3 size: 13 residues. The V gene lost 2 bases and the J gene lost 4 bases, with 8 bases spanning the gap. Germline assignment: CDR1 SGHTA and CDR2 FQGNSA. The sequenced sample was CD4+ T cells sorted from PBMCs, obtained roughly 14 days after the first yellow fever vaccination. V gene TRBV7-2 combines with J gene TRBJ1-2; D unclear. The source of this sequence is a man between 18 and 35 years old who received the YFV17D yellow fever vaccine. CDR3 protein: CASSLNSPYGYTF. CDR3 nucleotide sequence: TGTGCCAGCAGCTTAAACAGTCCCTATGGCTACACCTTC.